The next 5 T cell receptor beta chains were all read from a single sample in a study of cytomegalovirus exposure and HLA in healthy donors (dated by TCRdb to 2016 to 2017). Library preparation was by the immunoSEQ multiplex PCR assay. For the multiplex PCR, a mixture combining 60 forward primers for TCR Vbeta segments and 13 reverse primers for TCR Jbeta segments was used. This immuneACCESS table, as held by TCRdb, lists in-frame sequences with V and J called but not all clones. Of the missing ones, under half trace to an unresolved V gene in checked studies; the others have no known cause. Here the sample has some 140,000 clones; roughly 70% occur a single time. 2.1% of the sample is taken by the ten largest. The sequencing input was PBMCs. These receptors were obtained from a man aged 30 to 45 in good health and CMV-seronegative.

V is TRBV19 and J is TRBJ1-5, with a tentative D call TRBD1 (5 bases). This CDR3 has 14 residues. V was clipped by 11 bases and J by 8 bases, with 22 bases between them. Per the germline V gene, CDR1 is LNHDA and CDR2 is SQIVND (reference sequence). The CDR3 nucleotides read TGTGCCGTTCCGGGACTCCAACCTGGGGAGCCCCAGCATTTT. It specifies CAVPGLQPGEPQHF.

The chain carries TRBV7-9 and TRBJ1-1; no clear D. The V and J ends lost 3 bases and 4 bases respectively, with 12 bases between them. This CDR3 has 14 amino acids. CDR1 and CDR2 (germline): SEHNR, FQNEAQ (reference sequence). The CDR3 DNA reads TGTGCCAGCAGCTTTTTATGGGAGGGCACTGAAGCTTTCTTT. Residues: CASSFLWEGTEAFF.

This clone came up a few times. The chain combines TRBV28 with TRBJ1-4; 7 bases align to TRBD1. The CDR3 has 13 amino acids. Per the germline V gene, CDR1 is MDHEN and CDR2 is SYDVKM. V trimming: 7 bases; J trimming: 6 bases; junction bases outside the gene matches: 5. CDR3 nucleotides: TGTGCCAGCAAGAGGCAGGGGGATGAAAAACTGTTTTTT. It encodes CASKRQGDEKLFF.

The chain is built from TRBV5-1 and TRBJ1-2; the D gene is possibly TRBD1 (5 bases). The germline V gene encodes CDR1 SGHRS and CDR2 YFSETQ. The CDR3 loop spans 15 amino acids. Trimming took 5 bases from V and 0 from J, leaving 14 bases between them. The CDR3 DNA sequence: TGCGCCAGCAGTTCCGACAGCTGGTCTAACTATGGCTACACCTTC. Its translation is CASSSDSWSNYGYTF.

Here the CDR3 DNA reads TGTGCCAGCAGCTCCGCGCCGGGACAGATGAACACTGAAGCTTTCTTT. Translated: CASSSAPGQMNTEAFF. The rearrangement links TRBV28 to TRBJ1-1, with TRBD1 identical over 7 bases. CDR1 MDHEN and CDR2 SYDVKM come from the germline V gene. Losses at the gene ends were 6 bases for V and 0 bases for J; bases not matched to a gene: 10. The CDR3 has 16 residues.